Following are 16 T cell receptor beta chains from one sample sequenced in a study of blood T cell repertoires in COVID-19. Generated by immunoSEQ multiplex PCR, the TCRdb table keeps only in-frame clones and is missing some. This table holds under 200,000 clones, more than 75% found once. Sequenced sample: peripheral blood. The source is a woman in her fifties or sixties with COVID-19, enrolled during active disease.

CDR3 in DNA: TGTGCCAGCAGCTTAGCGGGACAGGGGGCAACTAATGAAAAACTGTTTTTT. As protein: CASSLAGQGATNEKLFF. The chain combines TRBV7-8 with TRBJ1-4, with 11 bases identical to TRBD1. Per the germline V gene, CDR1 is SGHVS and CDR2 is FQNEAQ. V shed 0 bases, J shed 0 bases, and the junction held 0 bases outside the gene matches. This CDR3 is built from 17 residues.

V is TRBV7-2 and J is TRBJ2-1; 8 positions agree with TRBD2. Germline values: CDR1 SGHTA, CDR2 FQGNSA. The CDR3 length is 14 residues. The V segment lost 6 bases and the J segment 3 bases; nucleotides outside the gene matches: 4. The CDR3 DNA is TGTGCCAGCAGTTATACTAGCGGCTACAATGAGCAGTTCTTC. This translates into CASSYTSGYNEQFF.

The chain links TRBV14 to TRBJ2-7; TRBD1 is a possible D gene (6 bases). CDR1 is SGHDN and CDR2 is FVKESK in the germline V gene. The V and J ends lost 0 bases and 2 bases respectively, with 17 bases between them. The CDR3 is made up of 17 amino acids. The CDR3 is CASSQDVVGDNTYEQYF. CDR3 nucleotide sequence: TGTGCCAGCAGCCAAGATGTCGTGGGGGACAACACCTACGAGCAGTACTTC.

The chain joins TRBV3-1 (or the pseudogene TRBV3-2) to TRBJ1-3; 11 positions agree with TRBD1. The CDR3 length is 16 residues. V shed 4 bases, J shed 3 bases, and the junction held 5 bases outside the gene matches. Germline CDR1 and CDR2: LGHDT and YNNKEL (reference sequence). DNA for the CDR3: TGTGCCAGCAGCCCCCGGGACAGGGGGTATGGAAACACCATATATTTT. Translation: CASSPRDRGYGNTIYF.

CDR3 loop: CASTHLLTSGRPYNEQFF. The CDR3 coding sequence is TGTGCCAGCACTCACCTACTAACAAGCGGGAGGCCCTACAATGAGCAGTTCTTC. The rearrangement uses TRBV28 and TRBJ2-1; TRBD2 matches 9 bases. The CDR3 loop spans 18 amino acids. Trimming took 7 bases from V and 2 from J; bases not matched to a gene: 15. CDR1 is MDHEN, CDR2 SYDVKM, per germline.

The chain is built from TRBV5-1 and TRBJ2-7; the D is unclear. CDR3 length: 12 residues. Trimming cost V 1 base and J 3 bases, with 5 bases left between them. Per germline, CDR1 SGHRS and CDR2 YFSETQ. The CDR3 DNA sequence: TGCGCCAGCAGCTTGAACTACTACGAGCAGTACTTC. It is translated as CASSLNYYEQYF.

The gene calls are TRBV30 and TRBJ2-4; D uncertain. V lost 0 bases and J 11 bases, leaving 8 bases between the germline ends. Germline CDR1 reads GTSNPN; CDR2 reads SVGIG (reference sequence). The CDR3 is 11 amino acids. The CDR3 sequence: CAWSVENLQYF. The DNA for the CDR3 is TGTGCCTGGAGTGTGGAGAACCTTCAGTACTTC.

The chain couples TRBV4-3 to TRBJ2-7; TRBD2 agrees at 12 bases. The germline V gene encodes CDR1 LGHNA and CDR2 YSLEER. The CDR3 runs to 14 residues. Trimming took 4 bases from V and 4 from J; bases not matched to a gene: 2. The CDR3: CASSLGLAGYEQYF. CDR3 DNA: TGCGCCAGCAGCCTCGGACTAGCGGGATACGAGCAGTACTTC.

The chain carries TRBV7-8 and TRBJ2-3; no clear D. The V end lost 5 bases, the J end lost 6 bases, and 18 bases lay between the germline ends. Germline CDR1 is SGHVS and CDR2 is FQNEAQ. The CDR3 has 15 residues. CDR3 in DNA: TGTGCCAGCAGCCCTTTAGATCCATCTAAGGATACGCAGTATTTT. Translating gives CASSPLDPSKDTQYF.

The rearrangement uses TRBV9 and TRBJ1-2; D might be TRBD1 (5 bases). The germline V gene has CDR1 SGDLS and CDR2 YYNGEE. Deletions cut 4 bases from V and 3 bases from J, with 10 bases between. This CDR3 region has 13 residues. The CDR3 is CASSPGGDYGYTF. The CDR3, as DNA: TGTGCCAGCAGCCCCGGGGGGGACTATGGCTACACCTTC.

As regards this clone: In the same sample, other DNA sequences code for this CDR3. The chain has TRBV28 and TRBJ1-6; TRBD1 matches 8 bases. Germline V gives CDR1 MDHEN, CDR2 SYDVKM. V lost 6 bases, J lost 3 bases, and 1 base stayed unmatched. This CDR3 spans 14 amino acids. For the CDR3, the DNA is TGTGCCAGCAGAACAGGGGGCTATAATTCACCCCTCCACTTT. It translates to CASRTGGYNSPLHF. The full variable domain, in which reference TRBV28 and TRBJ1-6 provide the parts outside the CDR3, is DVKVTQSSRYLVKRTGEKVFLECVQDMDHENMFWYRQDPGLGLRLIYFSYDVKMKEKGDIPEGYSVSREKKERFSLILESASTNQTSMYLCASRTGGYNSPLHFGNGTRLTVT.

The genes are TRBV19 and TRBJ1-4; TRBD1 matches 9 bases. Trimming at V came to 6 bases and at J to 0 bases, leaving 5 bases not matched to a gene. CDR1 and CDR2 from the germline V gene are LNHDA and SQIVND (reference sequence). This CDR3 region has 16 residues. The CDR3 nucleotides read TGTGCCAGTAGGGAAACAGGGGGCGCAACTAATGAAAAACTGTTTTTT. It specifies CASRETGGATNEKLFF.

This clone was recorded at least ten times. The rearrangement links TRBV7-3 to TRBJ2-5; D is possibly TRBD1 (7 bases). V shed 5 bases and J shed 5 bases, with 15 bases lying between them. The CDR3 has 14 residues. Germline-derived CDR1 and CDR2 are SGHTA and FQGTGA. CDR3 amino acids: CASSPEGGQETQYF. The CDR3 DNA is TGTGCCAGCAGCCCGGAGGGGGGACAGGAGACCCAGTACTTC. Complete variable domain (other parts from reference TRBV7-3 and TRBJ2-5): GAGVSQTPSNKVTEKGKYVELRCDPISGHTALYWYRQSLGQGPEFLIYFQGTGAADDSGLPNDRFFAVRPEGSVSTLKIQRTERGDSAVYLCASSPEGGQETQYFGPGTRLLVL.

V and J are TRBV14 and TRBJ1-2; the D gene is possibly TRBD1 (5 bases). The CDR3 totals 15 residues. Trimming took off 0 bases at V and 0 bases at J, with 8 bases between the two ends. Germline CDR1 SGHDN, CDR2 FVKESK. The CDR3 spells CASSQDRQTNYGYTF. CDR3 nucleotides: TGTGCCAGCAGCCAAGATCGACAGACTAACTATGGCTACACCTTC. The full variable domain, in which reference TRBV14 and TRBJ1-2 provide the parts outside the CDR3, is EAGVTQFPSHSVIEKGQTVTLRCDPISGHDNLYWYRRVMGKEIKFLLHFVKESKQDESGMPNNRFLAERTGGTYSTLKVQPAELEDSGVYFCASSQDRQTNYGYTFGSGTRLTVV.

The CDR3 sequence: CASSPWTSDEQYF. In DNA form, the CDR3 reads TGTGCCAGCAGCCCCTGGACTAGCGACGAGCAGTACTTC. The rearrangement joins TRBV7-9 to TRBJ2-7; 9 bases agree with TRBD2. J gave up 5 bases and V 5 bases, and 4 bases lay outside the gene matches. Germline V lookup: CDR1 SEHNR, CDR2 FQNEAQ (reference sequence). The CDR3 contains 13 residues.

This chain links TRBV5-3 with TRBJ2-1, with 12 bases lining up with TRBD1. TRBV5-3 is marked as an open reading frame, function uncertain. With 6 bases clipped from V and 10 bases from J, the junction kept 11 bases outside the gene matches. This CDR3 contains 15 residues. For the CDR3, the DNA is TGTGCCAGAACCTCCGGGGACAGGGGGCTAGGAGAGCAGTTCTTC. It codes for CARTSGDRGLGEQFF.